These T cell receptor beta chains were read from a single sample in a study of blood T cell repertoires in COVID-19. TCRdb's copy holds only in-frame clones and misses some; the assay was immunoSEQ multiplex PCR. Among 150,000 to 200,000 clones listed, around 90% were seen once. The sequencing sample was made of peripheral blood. Every receptor here comes from a man between 60 and 70 years old with acute or convalescent COVID-19. Both conserved end residues are part of each CDR3. D genes are given only for firm matches. Clone size is stated in some rows and not others, as once, few, many or a class when expanded.

clone size,D gene,J gene,V gene,CDR3 DNA,CDR3 protein
.,TRBD2,TRBJ2-5,TRBV29-1,TGCAGCGTCGGGGAGGGAGAGACCCAGTACTTC,CSVGEGETQYF
.,.,TRBJ1-2,TRBV27,TGTGCCAGCAGTCCCAACAGGATCTCTAACTATGGCTACACCTTC,CASSPNRISNYGYTF
.,.,TRBJ1-5,TRBV21-1,TGTGCCAGCAGCAAAGAACGACAGGGAGGTGGAGATCAGCCCCAGCATTTT,CASSKERQGGGDQPQHF
once,TRBD1,TRBJ1-2,TRBV24-1,TGTGCCACCAGTGAGGGACCGGGACAGCTTTATGGCTACACCTTC,CATSEGPGQLYGYTF
.,TRBD1,TRBJ2-2,TRBV11-3,TGTGCCAGCACCCCGGGACAGGGGGCGTCGGAGGACACCGGGGAGCTGTTTTTT,CASTPGQGASEDTGELFF
.,TRBD1,TRBJ1-5,TRBV19,TGTGCCAGTAGTACTAGGGGGCTCGGTCAGCCCCAGCATTTT,CASSTRGLGQPQHF
.,.,TRBJ2-1,TRBV21-1,TGTGCCAGCAGCAAAGGTGGTAGCGGGAGGGATGGCGATGAGCAGTTCTTC,CASSKGGSGRDGDEQFF
.,.,TRBJ1-1,TRBV6-1,TGTGCCAGCAGTGAGGGGGCACAGGTTCCTTTT,CASSEGAQVPF
few,.,TRBJ1-1,TRBV21-1,TGTGCCAGCGAATGCAGGGGGAGGAGCACTGAAGCTTTCTTT,CASECRGRSTEAFF
.,TRBD1,TRBJ1-1,TRBV7-3,TGTGCCAGCAGCGAAAGGGGACAGGGCGACACTGAAGCTTTCTTT,CASSERGQGDTEAFF
.,.,TRBJ1-5,TRBV7-3,TGTGCCAGCAGCACCACCGCTGGCCAGCCCCAGCATTTT,CASSTTAGQPQHF
.,TRBD1,TRBJ1-4,TRBV5-1,TGCGCCAGCAGCATAGGACAGGGCAAATGGGAAAAACTGTTTTTT,CASSIGQGKWEKLFF
.,.,TRBJ2-5,TRBV24-1,TGTGCCACCTCAACGGTGTGGGGGGAAGAGACCCAGTACTTC,CATSTVWGEETQYF